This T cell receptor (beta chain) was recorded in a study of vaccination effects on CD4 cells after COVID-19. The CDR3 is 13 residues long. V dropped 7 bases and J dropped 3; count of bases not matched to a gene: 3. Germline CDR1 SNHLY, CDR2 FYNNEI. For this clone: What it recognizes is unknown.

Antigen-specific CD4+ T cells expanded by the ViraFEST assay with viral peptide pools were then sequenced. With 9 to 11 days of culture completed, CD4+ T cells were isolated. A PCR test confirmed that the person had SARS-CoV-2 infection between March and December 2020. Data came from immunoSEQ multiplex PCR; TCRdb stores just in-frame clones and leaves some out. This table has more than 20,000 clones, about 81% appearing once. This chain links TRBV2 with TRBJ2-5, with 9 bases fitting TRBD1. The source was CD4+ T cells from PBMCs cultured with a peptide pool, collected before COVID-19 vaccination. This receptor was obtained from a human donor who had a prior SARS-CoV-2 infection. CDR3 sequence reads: CASKGQGKETQYF. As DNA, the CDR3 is TGTGCCAGCAAGGGACAGGGAAAAGAGACCCAGTACTTC. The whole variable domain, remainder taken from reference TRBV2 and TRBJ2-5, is EPEVTQTPSHQVTQMGQEVILRCVPISNHLYFYWYRQILGQKVEFLVSFYNNEISEKSEIFDDQFSVERPDGSNFTLKIRSTKLEDSAMYFCASKGQGKETQYFGPGTRLLVL.